This T cell receptor (beta chain) came from a study of blood T cells in healthy people across ages. Whole-study findings and limits: Age brought a roughly linear fall in TCR beta diversity measured per million T cells. Researchers judged that diversity estimates from one million T cells fell short of true values.

About this clonotype: Its matching antigen is unknown.

Germline V lookup: CDR1 WSHSY, CDR2 SAAADI. The CDR3 covers 13 residues. Losses at the gene ends were 7 bases for V and 6 bases for J; bases not matched to a gene: 7. Sample-barcoded 5' priming and a J-beta primer mix drove a second PCR of roughly 7 to 11 cycles. Via MiXCR, TCRdb re-called the 5' RACE reads, giving one row per CDR3 protein. The table has 1.2 million to 1.5 million distinct CDR3 sequences, roughly 60% seen once. Isolated PBMCs totaled at least 7 million in each sample. The chain links TRBV10-2 to TRBJ1-2; 8 bases agree with TRBD1. This TCR came from a man aged 18 to 30 in good health. The sample comprised blood. The CDR3 is CASKGRGLDGYTF. DNA of the CDR3: TGCGCCAGCAAAGGCAGGGGGCTGGATGGCTACACCTTC.